This T cell receptor beta chain was captured in a study of T-cell memory formation after mild COVID-19. This clonotype came up a few times. Its antigen is unidentified. Germline V gene lookup returns CDR1 LNHNV and CDR2 YYDKDF (reference sequence). This CDR3 region has 15 residues. Trimming pared 0 bases from V and 6 bases from J, leaving 13 bases between. TCRdb reprocessed the 5' RACE reads with MiXCR, giving one entry per CDR3 protein. The top ten clones hold around 9% of a sample with about 430,000 distinct CDR3 sequences, 20% to 30% of them seen once. Overall study findings and caveats: Mainly CM and EM harbored the contracting CD4+ clones; mainly EMRA harbored the CD8+ ones.

This chain uses TRBV15 with TRBJ2-3; a possible D gene is TRBD1 (6 bases). This receptor was obtained from an adult woman who had mild COVID-19 (a few samples of this study predate the infection). Cell type and time point are not known. The sequenced sample consisted of PBMCs or a T cell subset sorted from them (not recorded which). The DNA for the CDR3 is TGTGCCACCAGCAGAGATCGATCTGGACAGGATACGCAGTATTTT. Protein product: CATSRDRSGQDTQYF.